This record covers a single T cell receptor beta chain. Its antigen is currently unknown. The source of the sample is a study of cytomegalovirus exposure and HLA in healthy donors. General study results and limits: TCR sequences were mostly rare, though some public TCRs occurred in many donors.

The primer mix had 60 Vbeta and 13 Jbeta primers. Profiling relied on immunoSEQ multiplex PCR, and the TCRdb table lists in-frame clones only, not all of them. The repertoire holds approximately 59,000 clones, with 55% to 65% as singletons. At collection, donors were nominally healthy, but unrecorded immune exposures were probable. Germline V gene lookup returns CDR1 MNHEY and CDR2 SVGAGI. The CDR3 covers 15 residues. The ends were cut back, 0 bases at V and 0 bases at J, with 8 bases in the middle. Sequences were obtained from PBMCs. The TCR originated in a man younger than 40 in good health and CMV-seronegative. The J gene is TRBJ1-1, the V gene TRBV6-5; weak D call: TRBD1 (6 bases). CDR3 region: CASSYSGQLNTEAFF. The CDR3, as DNA: TGTGCCAGCAGTTACTCAGGACAGTTGAACACTGAAGCTTTCTTT.